Below are 6 T cell receptor beta chains sequenced from a single sample in a study of response to subunit inactivated influenza vaccine. TCRdb analysed the RT-PCR reads with MiXCR anew, one entry per CDR3 protein. The data show approximately 530,000 distinct CDR3 sequences, approximately 13% seen once. The sequencing here drew on PBMCs from blood, taken about 6 weeks after vaccination. The source of these receptors is a man in his fifties or sixties who received an inactivated influenza vaccine.

Only a few counts were recorded for this clonotype. V gene TRBV7-9 combines with J gene TRBJ1-1; no clear D. From germline, CDR1 is SEHNR and CDR2 FQNEAQ (reference sequence). V lost 2 bases to trimming and J lost 5 bases, with 12 bases between them. The length of the CDR3 is 14 residues. The CDR3 nucleotides read TGTGCCAGCAGCTTAACGAGGGCGGCGACTGAAGCTTTCTTT. Protein: CASSLTRAATEAFF.

Only one count was recorded for this clonotype. V usage is TRBV9 and J usage is TRBJ2-2; TRBD2 might be the D (5 bases). With 4 bases removed from V and 2 bases from J, the gap between germline ends came to 18 bases. The length of the CDR3 is 17 residues. The V gene's germline CDR1 is SGDLS and CDR2 YYNGEE. The chain's CDR3 is CASSSARLASNTGELFF. DNA for the CDR3: TGTGCCAGCAGCTCAGCCCGGCTAGCCTCAAACACCGGGGAGCTGTTTTTT.

This clonotype was found a few times. The rearrangement uses TRBV5-1 and TRBJ2-3; D is possibly TRBD1 or TRBD2 (6 bases each). Germline CDR1 reads SGHRS; CDR2 reads YFSETQ. Trimming pared 2 bases from V and 2 bases from J, leaving 15 bases between. The CDR3 length is 16 residues. CDR3 nucleotide sequence: TGCGCCAGCAGCTTACCGTCACAGGGACTCACAGATACGCAGTATTTT. The encoded protein is CASSLPSQGLTDTQYF.

The chain carries TRBV12-3 or TRBV12-4 and TRBJ2-7; the D gene is possibly TRBD2 (6 bases). CDR3 length: 15 residues. V gave up 0 bases and J gave up 0 bases, with 9 bases separating them. For the CDR3, the DNA is TGTGCCAGCAGTTTAGCGCGGGACTTCTCCTACGAGCAGTACTTC. Amino acids: CASSLARDFSYEQYF.

This clonotype was counted at least ten times. The chain carries TRBV10-3 and TRBJ2-7; D not resolved. CDR3 length: 16 amino acids. CDR1 and CDR2 (germline): ENHRY, SYGVKD. The V and J ends lost 6 bases and 6 bases respectively, with 24 bases between them. The CDR3 region is CAIRSAPGLVSGEQYF. The CDR3 DNA follows: TGTGCCATCAGATCCGCCCCGGGCCTCGTTTCAGGCGAGCAGTACTTC.

In the case of this clonotype: The junction departs from the called germline gene at one end, perhaps through a read error. The chain combines TRBV29-1 with TRBJ2-3; unclear D gene. Germline-derived CDR1 and CDR2 are SQVTM and ANQGSEA. This CDR3 is 14 amino acids long. The CDR3: CSLEVRDSSDTQYF. In DNA form, the CDR3 reads TGCAGCCTTGAGGTTAGGGATTCATCAGATACGCAGTATTTT.